Listed here are 14 T cell receptor beta chains from one sample, sequenced in a study of blood T cells in healthy people across ages. A second PCR, run for about 7 to 11 cycles, used a sample-barcoded 5' primer plus a J-beta primer mix. TCRdb reprocessed the 5' RACE reads via MiXCR and lists one record per CDR3 protein. The repertoire includes around 800,000 distinct CDR3 sequences, 50% to 65% of them detected once, and about 38% sits in the top ten. The sample consisted of blood. The receptors originated from an elderly man in good health.

V usage is TRBV7-9 and J usage is TRBJ2-7; D gene ambiguous. Trimming removed 2 bases at V and 10 bases at J, with 12 bases between. Germline values: CDR1 SEHNR, CDR2 FQNEAQ (reference sequence). This CDR3 is built from 12 residues. CDR3 nucleotide sequence: TGTGCCAGCAGCTTAATAGGCCGAACCCAGTACTTC. Translating gives CASSLIGRTQYF.

This chain uses TRBV7-2 with TRBJ2-3, with D maybe TRBD2 (5 bases). Germline loops: CDR1 SGHTA, CDR2 FQGNSA. The V end was cut by 5 bases, the J end by 2 bases, with 20 bases between. The CDR3 sequence is 17 residues long. CDR3 sequence (DNA): TGTGCCAGCAGCCCCCCCCCGGGGTCGTCGATCACAGATACGCAGTATTTT. It encodes CASSPPPGSSITDTQYF.

In this sample, this clonotype turned up a few times. The chain has TRBV29-1 and TRBJ1-1; no definite D call. This CDR3 comprises 13 residues. The germline gives CDR1 SQVTM, CDR2 ANQGSEA. Trimming removed 1 base from V and 0 bases from J, with 6 bases in between. CDR3 sequence (DNA): TGCAGCGTTGAAGGGCGGATGAACACTGAAGCTTTCTTT. Its translation is CSVEGRMNTEAFF. The complete variable domain, with remaining parts taken from reference TRBV29-1 and TRBJ1-1, reads SAVISQKPSRDICQRGTSLTIQCQVDSQVTMMFWYRQQPGQSLTLIATANQGSEATYESGFVIDKFPISRPNLTFSTLTVSNMSPEDSSIYLCSVEGRMNTEAFFGQGTRLTVV.

This clonotype has a single count. The CDR3 reads CASSPPGQRYNEQFF. For the CDR3, the DNA is TGTGCCAGCAGCCCGCCCGGACAGAGATACAATGAGCAGTTCTTC. This chain connects TRBV7-8 to TRBJ2-1; D perhaps matches TRBD1 (6 bases). CDR1 and CDR2 from the germline V gene are SGHVS and FQNEAQ. The CDR3 loop spans 15 amino acids. The V end was cut by 5 bases, the J end by 4 bases, with 15 bases between.

The chain uses TRBV29-1 and TRBJ2-7, with 9 bases matching TRBD1. The CDR3 loop spans 13 amino acids. Germline V gene data show CDR1 as SQVTM and CDR2 as ANQGSEA. Trimming removed 6 bases from V and 7 bases from J; junction bases left unmatched: 10. CDR3 protein: CSVSGTGYNEQYF. The CDR3, as DNA: TGCAGCGTCTCCGGGACAGGGTACAATGAGCAGTACTTC.

In this sample, this clonotype turned up once. The J gene is TRBJ2-5, the V gene TRBV25-1; maybe TRBD1 (6 bases). Germline lookup yields CDR1 MGHDK and CDR2 SYGVNS. CDR3 length equals 14 residues. V was trimmed by 5 bases and J by 7 bases, leaving 17 bases between them. As DNA, the CDR3 is TGTGCCAGCAGTCGAATGGACAGTAGAGGGACCCAGTACTTC. Amino acids: CASSRMDSRGTQYF.

This chain connects TRBV5-1 to TRBJ2-3; D is uncertain. The CDR3 consists of 13 residues. Germline CDR1 SGHRS, CDR2 YFSETQ. Trimming cost V 1 base and J 7 bases, with 10 bases left between them. CDR3 in DNA: TGCGCCAGCAGCTTGTACGCGGAATATACGCAGTATTTT. Its protein product is CASSLYAEYTQYF.

This chain links TRBV20-1 with TRBJ1-1, with a tentative D call TRBD1 (5 bases). Trimming left V 0 bases short and J 5 bases short, with 13 bases between. This CDR3 is built from 14 residues. Germline lookup yields CDR1 DFQATT and CDR2 SNEGSKA (reference sequence). CDR3 DNA: TGCAGTGCTAGAGAGAGGGCGGGGCTGACTGAAGCTTTCTTT. Translation gives CSARERAGLTEAFF.

The table lists this clonotype with a few counts. The CDR3 DNA is TGTGCCAGCAGCCAAGTTCGGGATTTGGGCTACGAGCAGTACTTC. This translates into CASSQVRDLGYEQYF. The chain has TRBV3-1 and TRBJ2-7, with a tentative D call TRBD2 (5 bases). Trimming shortened V by 1 base and J by 3 bases, and 13 bases separated the two germline ends. The germline V gene has CDR1 LGHDT and CDR2 YNNKEL (reference sequence). The CDR3 totals 15 residues.

The chain carries TRBV4-1 and TRBJ1-2; TRBD1 matches 12 bases. The V gene's germline CDR1 is MGHRA and CDR2 YSYEKL. V lost 4 bases to trimming and J lost 13 bases; unmatched junction nucleotides: 4. This CDR3 spans 12 amino acids. The CDR3 loop is CASSLGQGALTF. The CDR3 DNA follows: TGCGCCAGCAGCCTGGGACAGGGGGCACTCACCTTC.

The chain joins TRBV15 to TRBJ2-7; weak D call: TRBD1 (6 bases). Germline V CDR1 and CDR2: LNHNV, YYDKDF (reference sequence). The CDR3 extends over 16 amino acids. V lost 5 bases to trimming and J lost 1 base, with 18 bases between them. DNA for the CDR3: TGTGCCACCAGCGGACTCATGATGGGACAATCCTACGAGCAGTACTTC. It yields the protein CATSGLMMGQSYEQYF.

This clonotype was recorded only once. The junction departs from germline at one end; a sequencing error may be responsible. The chain couples TRBV2 to TRBJ2-5; D possibly corresponds to TRBD2 (6 bases). The germline V gene has CDR1 SNHLY and CDR2 FYNNEI. The CDR3 covers 13 residues. Here the CDR3 reads CASLPGDQETQYF. The CDR3 region has the DNA TGTGCCAGCCTTCCGGGGGACCAAGAGACTCAGTACTTC.

There are a few counts of this clonotype. The chain combines TRBV28 with TRBJ2-7; 8 bases map to TRBD1. The ends lost 6 bases at V and 7 bases at J; junction bases unmatched: 11. Looked up from germline, CDR1 is MDHEN and CDR2 is SYDVKM. The CDR3 has 14 amino acids. The CDR3 nucleotides read TGTGCCAGCAGGCCTAGCAGGGGGCTTCTTGAGCAGTACTTC. This encodes CASRPSRGLLEQYF.

The V call is TRBV11-2, the J call TRBJ2-1, with no clear D. CDR3 length: 15 residues. Germline lookup yields CDR1 SGHAT and CDR2 FQNNGV. Trimming pared 1 base from V and 8 bases from J, leaving 15 bases between. The CDR3 protein is CASSLGRSTLHEQFF. The CDR3 coding sequence is TGTGCCAGCAGCTTAGGGCGGAGTACCCTTCATGAGCAGTTCTTC.